Shown below are 21 T cell receptor beta chains from a single sample sequenced in a study of blood T cell repertoires in COVID-19 (dated by TCRdb to about 2020). Libraries were made using the immunoSEQ multiplex PCR assay. As stored in TCRdb, this immuneACCESS dataset retains in-frame rearrangements with V and J assigned. A fraction of the clones does not appear; measured against another copy, unresolved V genes explain less than half of the discrepancy, and the remainder lacks a known reason. This sample lists roughly 64,000 clones; approximately 86% were detected once. Of the sample, about 1.1% is held by the ten largest clones. What was sequenced was peripheral blood. These receptors were obtained from a man between 40 and 49 years old with acute or convalescent COVID-19.

This chain joins TRBV7-8 and TRBJ1-5; D gene uncertain. Germline loops: CDR1 SGHVS, CDR2 FQNEAQ. Trimming shortened V by 1 base and J by 0 bases, and 7 bases separated the two germline ends. The CDR3 is made up of 15 amino acids. Here the CDR3 reads CASSLVAVSNQPQHF. The CDR3 nucleotides are TGTGCCAGCAGCTTAGTCGCGGTTAGCAATCAGCCCCAGCATTTT.

V is TRBV27 and J is TRBJ1-5, with a possible D match to TRBD1 (5 bases). CDR1 is MNHEY, CDR2 SMNVEV, per germline (reference sequence). CDR3 length: 18 amino acids. V was shortened by 10 bases and J by 0 bases, with 25 bases between the two germline ends. CDR3 DNA sequence: TGTGCCACCCTCATAATGAGTTGGGACTCTGATAGCAATCAGCCCCAGCATTTT. Its protein is CATLIMSWDSDSNQPQHF.

The chain combines TRBV20-1 with TRBJ2-7; D is uncertain. V lost 5 bases and J 7 bases, leaving 12 bases between the germline ends. The CDR3 extends over 11 amino acids. Germline CDR1 reads DFQATT; CDR2 reads SNEGSKA (reference sequence). CDR3 in DNA: TGCAGTGCTTTGAGTCCTCGGGAGCAGTACTTC. It encodes CSALSPREQYF.

This clone turned up a few times. CDR3: CASSPFRGQGRAHEQYF. CDR3 sequence (DNA): TGCGCCAGCAGCCCTTTTAGGGGACAGGGGAGGGCCCACGAGCAGTACTTC. The chain uses TRBV4-1 and TRBJ2-7, with 10 nucleotides matching TRBD1. The CDR3 spans 17 residues. V dropped 4 bases and J dropped 5; count of bases not matched to a gene: 14. Germline-derived CDR1 and CDR2 are MGHRA and YSYEKL.

This clone was counted between two and nine times. CDR3 DNA sequence: TGTGCCAGCAGCCAAATTGGGACTAGCGGGGGGCAAGAGACCCAGTACTTC. Residues: CASSQIGTSGGQETQYF. This chain joins TRBV3-1 (or the pseudogene TRBV3-2) and TRBJ2-5, with TRBD2 matching over 15 bases. This CDR3 is built from 17 residues. Germline V gene lookup returns CDR1 LGHDT and CDR2 YNNKEL (reference sequence). The V gene end was trimmed by 2 bases and the J gene end by 2 bases; junction bases not matched to a gene: 3.

The CDR3: CASSGTGTSGSDTQYF. CDR3 DNA sequence: TGTGCCAGTAGTGGTACCGGGACTAGCGGCTCGGATACGCAGTATTTT. V and J are TRBV19 and TRBJ2-3, with 11 bases aligning to TRBD2. V was pared by 5 bases and J by 6 bases, with 10 bases of the junction left unmatched. Germline lookup yields CDR1 LNHDA and CDR2 SQIVND (reference sequence). The CDR3 runs 16 residues.

This sequence joins TRBV3-1 (or the pseudogene TRBV3-2) and TRBJ2-2; tentative D call: TRBD1 (6 bases). The CDR3 has 14 amino acids. From germline, CDR1 is LGHDT and CDR2 YNNKEL (reference sequence). V was trimmed by 4 bases and J by 6 bases, leaving 12 bases between them. CDR3 residues: CASSRLTGSGELFF. CDR3 bases: TGTGCCAGCAGCCGCTTAACAGGGTCCGGGGAGCTGTTTTTT.

The chain has TRBV15 and TRBJ1-2; D is perhaps TRBD1 (6 bases). This CDR3 region has 16 residues. V was shortened by 1 base and J by 0 bases, with 12 bases between the two germline ends. Germline V gives CDR1 LNHNV, CDR2 YYDKDF (reference sequence). The CDR3 DNA reads TGTGCCACCAGCAGAGCTTTAGGACAGTCTAACTATGGCTACACCTTC. Its translation is CATSRALGQSNYGYTF.

The chain has TRBV19 and TRBJ1-4; 9 bases fit TRBD1. Germline loops: CDR1 LNHDA, CDR2 SQIVND (reference sequence). The length of the CDR3 is 16 residues. With 6 bases clipped from V and 5 bases from J, the junction kept 10 bases outside the gene matches. Here the CDR3 reads CASSPGQGDQNEKLFF. The CDR3 DNA is TGTGCCAGTAGCCCGGGACAGGGCGATCAAAATGAAAAACTGTTTTTT.

This clone was detected once. The rearrangement joins TRBV5-1 to TRBJ2-3; D not resolved. This CDR3 is built from 14 residues. V was clipped by 4 bases and J by 4 bases, with 13 bases between them. The germline V gene has CDR1 SGHRS and CDR2 YFSETQ. The CDR3 coding sequence is TGCGCCAGCAGCCCGGTCGTAGGAGCAGATACGCAGTATTTT. It yields the protein CASSPVVGADTQYF.

Note on this clone: A much larger clone lies a single base off, so this may be a read error. The sample contains more than one DNA sequence encoding this CDR3. This chain links TRBV29-1 with TRBJ1-2; D possibly corresponds to TRBD1 (5 bases). Trimming shortened V by 5 bases and J by 8 bases, and 12 bases separated the two germline ends. CDR1 is SQVTM and CDR2 is ANQGSEA in the germline V gene. The CDR3 has 11 amino acids. CDR3 amino acids: CSVHTGFGYTF. CDR3 sequence (DNA): TGCAGCGTTCATACAGGATTCGGCTACACCTTC.

The chain is built from TRBV7-2 and TRBJ2-7, with 7 bases fitting TRBD1. Germline V gene lookup returns CDR1 SGHTA and CDR2 FQGNSA. The J segment lost 6 bases and the V segment lost 5 bases, leaving 7 bases of the junction unmatched. The CDR3 loop spans 13 amino acids. The CDR3 DNA sequence: TGTGCCAGCAGCCAAGACAGGGTGGGCGAGCAGTACTTC. Translation gives CASSQDRVGEQYF.

The chain employs TRBV5-6 and TRBJ2-5, with D perhaps matching TRBD2 (7 bases). The CDR3 length is 13 residues. Germline loops: CDR1 SGHDT, CDR2 YYEEEE. The V end was cut by 4 bases, the J end by 7 bases, with 14 bases between. In nucleotides, the CDR3 is TGTGCCAGCAGCCTTGAGGGGGAGGGGACCCAGTACTTC. Protein: CASSLEGEGTQYF.

V usage is TRBV12-3 or TRBV12-4 and J usage is TRBJ1-2, with TRBD1 matching 7 bases. There are 12 residues in the CDR3. J gave up 6 bases and V 3 bases, and 1 base lay outside the gene matches. DNA of the CDR3: TGTGCCAGCAGTTTGGGGACAGATGGCTACACCTTC. Protein: CASSLGTDGYTF.

V usage is TRBV5-4 and J usage is TRBJ2-6, with D hard to call. Germline lookup yields CDR1 SGHNT and CDR2 YYREEE (reference sequence). Trimming stripped 0 bases from V and 1 base from J, with 11 bases between. The CDR3 runs 17 residues. CDR3 sequence (DNA): TGTGCCAGCAGCTTGGGGGCTTCGCCTTCTGGGGCCAACGTCCTGACTTTC. Translating it yields CASSLGASPSGANVLTF.

This clone came up once. This chain connects TRBV20-1 to TRBJ1-1; D is possibly TRBD1 (5 bases). Trimming took 5 bases from V and 8 from J, leaving 12 bases between them. The CDR3 has 11 residues. Germline V lookup: CDR1 DFQATT, CDR2 SNEGSKA (reference sequence). CDR3 bases: TGCAGTGCTTGGAGGGGTTCCGAAGCTTTCTTT. It translates to CSAWRGSEAFF.

The genes are TRBV7-2 and TRBJ2-1; 11 bases align to TRBD2. From germline, CDR1 is SGHTA and CDR2 FQGNSA. CDR3 size: 16 residues. Unmatched junction bases numbered 14, after V lost 7 bases and J lost 9 bases. Here the CDR3 reads CASTLGLAGGLGEQFF. The CDR3 DNA follows: TGTGCCAGCACCTTGGGGCTAGCGGGGGGCTTGGGTGAGCAGTTCTTC.

The CDR3 sequence: CASAPQRVREGANVLTF. CDR3 coding DNA: TGTGCCAGCGCCCCCCAGAGGGTAAGGGAAGGGGCCAACGTCCTGACTTTC. The rearrangement joins TRBV7-3 to TRBJ2-6, with D possibly matching TRBD2 (5 bases). The CDR3 runs to 17 residues. Trimming stripped 8 bases from V and 4 bases from J, with 21 bases between. The germline V gene has CDR1 SGHTA and CDR2 FQGTGA.

J is TRBJ2-3 and V is TRBV7-3; D is perhaps TRBD1 (5 bases). Looked up from germline, CDR1 is SGHTA and CDR2 is FQGTGA. The CDR3 has 16 amino acids. Trimming left V 5 bases short and J 2 bases short, with 17 bases between. The CDR3: CASSPIPGPNTDTQYF. Here the CDR3 DNA reads TGTGCCAGCAGCCCCATACCAGGGCCGAACACAGATACGCAGTATTTT.

The genes are TRBV11-2 and TRBJ1-4; 8 bases agree with TRBD1. The J segment lost 7 bases and the V segment lost 1 base, leaving 2 bases of the junction unmatched. Germline V CDR1 and CDR2: SGHAT, FQNNGV. There are 14 residues in the CDR3. The CDR3 nucleotides are TGTGCCAGCAGCTTAGGGACAGGGACTGAAAAACTGTTTTTT. This gives the protein CASSLGTGTEKLFF.

This chain uses TRBV12-5 with TRBJ2-3; 10 bases are a match to TRBD2. After removal of 0 bases from V and 0 bases from J, the junction contained 0 bases not matched to a gene. The CDR3 consists of 16 residues. Looked up from germline, CDR1 is LGHNT and CDR2 is FRNRAP. Written as DNA, the CDR3 is TGTGCTAGTGGTTTGGTACTAGCGGGAAGCACAGATACGCAGTATTTT. This translates into CASGLVLAGSTDTQYF.